This TCR beta chain appears in the sequencing data of a study of T cell changes during pregnancy in multiple sclerosis. Germline V gene sequence: CDR1 SEHNR, CDR2 FQNEAQ (reference sequence). Trimming stripped 7 bases from V and 4 bases from J, with 20 bases between. The CDR3 has 16 residues. Using immunoSEQ multiplex PCR, the repertoire was profiled, and TCRdb retains in-frame clones only, with some absent. The sample shows more than 70,000 clones, 85% to 95% of them seen only once. The V and J genes are TRBV7-9 and TRBJ2-4, with D perhaps matching TRBD2 (5 bases). The sample here was peripheral blood, taken before pregnancy. This clonotype was sampled from a female donor with multiple sclerosis, enrolled in a pregnancy study. The CDR3: CASTDSLASRKNIQYF. CDR3 in DNA: TGTGCCAGCACCGATTCGCTGGCTAGCCGTAAAAACATTCAGTACTTC. Combining the CDR3 with reference TRBV7-9 and TRBJ2-4 gives the whole variable domain DTGVSQNPRHKITKRGQNVTFRCDPISEHNRLYWYRQTLGQGPEFLTYFQNEAQLEKSRLLSDRFSAERPKGSFSTLEIQRTEQGDSAMYLCASTDSLASRKNIQYFGAGTRLSVL.